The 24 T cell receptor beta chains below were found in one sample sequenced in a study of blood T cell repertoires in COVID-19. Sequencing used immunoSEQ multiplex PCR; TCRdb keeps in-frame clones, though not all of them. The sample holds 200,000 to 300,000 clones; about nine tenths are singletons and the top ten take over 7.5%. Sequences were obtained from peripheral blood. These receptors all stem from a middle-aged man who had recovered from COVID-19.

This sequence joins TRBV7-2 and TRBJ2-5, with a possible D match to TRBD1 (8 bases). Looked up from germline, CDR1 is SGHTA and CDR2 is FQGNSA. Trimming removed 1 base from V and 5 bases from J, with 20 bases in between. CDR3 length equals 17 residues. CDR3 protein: CASSLERHRGGRETQYF. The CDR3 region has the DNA TGTGCCAGCAGCTTAGAGCGGCACAGGGGGGGCCGGGAGACCCAGTACTTC.

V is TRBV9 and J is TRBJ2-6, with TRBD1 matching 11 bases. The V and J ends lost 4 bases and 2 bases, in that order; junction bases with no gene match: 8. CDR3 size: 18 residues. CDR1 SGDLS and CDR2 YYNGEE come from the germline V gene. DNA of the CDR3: TGTGCCAGCAGCTACTCATGGACAGGGGGCGCTGGGGCCAACGTCCTGACTTTC. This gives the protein CASSYSWTGGAGANVLTF. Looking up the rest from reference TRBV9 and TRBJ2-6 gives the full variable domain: DSGVTQTPKHLITATGQRVTLRCSPRSGDLSVYWYQQSLDQGLQFLIQYYNGEERAKGNILERFSAQQFPDLHSELNLSSLELGDSALYFCASSYSWTGGAGANVLTFGAGSRLTVL.

The CDR3 DNA follows: TGTGCCAGCTCACCACGGGGGCGACGGGACACAGATACGCAGTATTTT. It translates to CASSPRGRRDTDTQYF. This sequence joins TRBV18 and TRBJ2-3; possibly TRBD1 for D (6 bases). This CDR3 has 16 residues. Germline V gene sequence: CDR1 KGHSH, CDR2 LQKENI. V lost 1 base, J lost 2 bases, and 13 bases lay in between.

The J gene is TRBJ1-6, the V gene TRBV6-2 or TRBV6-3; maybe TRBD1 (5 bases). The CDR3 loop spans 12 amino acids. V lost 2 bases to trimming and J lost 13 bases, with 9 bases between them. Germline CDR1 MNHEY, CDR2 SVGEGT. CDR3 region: CASSYQPGPLHF. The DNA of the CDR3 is TGTGCCAGCAGTTACCAGCCAGGGCCCCTCCACTTT.

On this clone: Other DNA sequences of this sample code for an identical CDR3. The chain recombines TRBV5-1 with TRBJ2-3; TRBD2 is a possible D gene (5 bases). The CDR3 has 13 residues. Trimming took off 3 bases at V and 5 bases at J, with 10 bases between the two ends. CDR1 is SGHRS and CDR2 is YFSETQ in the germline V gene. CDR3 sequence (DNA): TGCGCCAGCAGCTCCCCGGCGGGAGATACGCAGTATTTT. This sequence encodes CASSSPAGDTQYF.

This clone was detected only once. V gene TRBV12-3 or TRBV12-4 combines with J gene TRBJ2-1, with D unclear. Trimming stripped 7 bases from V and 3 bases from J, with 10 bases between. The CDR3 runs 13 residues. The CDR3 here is CASNERSYNEQFF. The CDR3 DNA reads TGTGCCAGCAACGAAAGGAGCTACAATGAGCAGTTCTTC.

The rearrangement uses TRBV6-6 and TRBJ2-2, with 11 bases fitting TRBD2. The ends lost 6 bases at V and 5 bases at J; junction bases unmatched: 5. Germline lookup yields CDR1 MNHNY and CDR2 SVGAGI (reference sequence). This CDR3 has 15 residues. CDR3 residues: CASSYLAGGTGELFF. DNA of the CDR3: TGTGCCAGCAGCTATCTAGCGGGAGGAACCGGGGAGCTGTTTTTT.

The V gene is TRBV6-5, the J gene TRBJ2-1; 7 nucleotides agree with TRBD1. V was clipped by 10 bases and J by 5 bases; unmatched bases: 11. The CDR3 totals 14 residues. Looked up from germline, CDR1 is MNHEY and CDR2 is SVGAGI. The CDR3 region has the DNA TGTGCCACCCCGACGACAGGGCTCAACAATGAGCAGTTCTTC. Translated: CATPTTGLNNEQFF.

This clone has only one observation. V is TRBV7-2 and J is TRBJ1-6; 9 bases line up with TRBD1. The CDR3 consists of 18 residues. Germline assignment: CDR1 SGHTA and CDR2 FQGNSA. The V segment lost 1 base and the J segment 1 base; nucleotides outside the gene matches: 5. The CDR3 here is CASSLVWTGESYNSPLHF. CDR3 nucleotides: TGTGCCAGCAGCTTAGTCTGGACAGGGGAATCCTATAATTCACCCCTCCACTTT.

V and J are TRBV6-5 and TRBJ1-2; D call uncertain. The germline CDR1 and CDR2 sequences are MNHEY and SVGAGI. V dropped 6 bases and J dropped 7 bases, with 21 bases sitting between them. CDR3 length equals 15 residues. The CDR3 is CASRPPGPTTGGYTF. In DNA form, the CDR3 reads TGTGCCAGCAGACCTCCGGGTCCTACCACGGGTGGCTACACCTTC.

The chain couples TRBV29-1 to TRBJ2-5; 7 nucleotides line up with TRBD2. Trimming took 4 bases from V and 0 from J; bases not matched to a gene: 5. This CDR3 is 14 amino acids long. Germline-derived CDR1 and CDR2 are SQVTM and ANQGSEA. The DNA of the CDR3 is TGCAGCGTTGGTGGACTAGGGAACCAAGAGACCCAGTACTTC. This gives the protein CSVGGLGNQETQYF. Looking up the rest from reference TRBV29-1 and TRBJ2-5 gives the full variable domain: SAVISQKPSRDICQRGTSLTIQCQVDSQVTMMFWYRQQPGQSLTLIATANQGSEATYESGFVIDKFPISRPNLTFSTLTVSNMSPEDSSIYLCSVGGLGNQETQYFGPGTRLLVL.

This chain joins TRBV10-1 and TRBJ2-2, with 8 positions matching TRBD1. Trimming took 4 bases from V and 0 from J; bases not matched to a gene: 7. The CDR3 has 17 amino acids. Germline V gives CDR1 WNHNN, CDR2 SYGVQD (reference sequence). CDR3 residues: CASSARAGGTNTGELFF. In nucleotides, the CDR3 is TGCGCCAGCAGTGCCAGGGCAGGGGGCACGAACACCGGGGAGCTGTTTTTT.

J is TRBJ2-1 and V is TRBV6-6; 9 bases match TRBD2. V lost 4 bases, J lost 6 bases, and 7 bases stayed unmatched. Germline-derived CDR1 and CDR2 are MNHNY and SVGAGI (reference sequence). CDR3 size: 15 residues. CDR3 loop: CASSSPGLASNEQFF. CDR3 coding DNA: TGTGCCAGCAGTTCCCCGGGACTAGCCTCCAATGAGCAGTTCTTC.

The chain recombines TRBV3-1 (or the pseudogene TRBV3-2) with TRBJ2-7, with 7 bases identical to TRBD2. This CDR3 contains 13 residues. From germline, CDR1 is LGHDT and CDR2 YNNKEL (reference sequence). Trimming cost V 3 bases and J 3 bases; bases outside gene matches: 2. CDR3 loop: CASSHGGGYEQYF. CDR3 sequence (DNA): TGTGCCAGCAGCCATGGGGGGGGCTACGAGCAGTACTTC.

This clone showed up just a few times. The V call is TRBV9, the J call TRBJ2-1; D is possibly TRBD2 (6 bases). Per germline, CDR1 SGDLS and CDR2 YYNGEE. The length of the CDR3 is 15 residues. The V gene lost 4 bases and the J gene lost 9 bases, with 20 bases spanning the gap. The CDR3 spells CASSQDPLAGSEQFF. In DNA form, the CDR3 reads TGTGCCAGCAGCCAAGACCCACTAGCTGGGTCTGAGCAGTTCTTC. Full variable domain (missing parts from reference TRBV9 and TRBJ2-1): DSGVTQTPKHLITATGQRVTLRCSPRSGDLSVYWYQQSLDQGLQFLIQYYNGEERAKGNILERFSAQQFPDLHSELNLSSLELGDSALYFCASSQDPLAGSEQFFGPGTRLTVL.

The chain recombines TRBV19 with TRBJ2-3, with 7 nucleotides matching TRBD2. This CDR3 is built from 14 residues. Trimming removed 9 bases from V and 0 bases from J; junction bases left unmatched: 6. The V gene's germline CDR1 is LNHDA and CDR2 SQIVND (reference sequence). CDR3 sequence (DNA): TGTGCCAGCGGCAGGGAGGGAAGCACAGATACGCAGTATTTT. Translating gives CASGREGSTDTQYF.

The CDR3 reads CSVDRQANYGYTF. CDR3 coding DNA: TGCAGCGTTGACAGGCAAGCTAACTATGGCTACACCTTC. The V gene is TRBV29-1, the J gene TRBJ1-2, with D unresolved. Trimming pared 3 bases from V and 0 bases from J, leaving 8 bases between. The CDR3 has 13 residues. CDR1 is SQVTM and CDR2 is ANQGSEA in the germline V gene.

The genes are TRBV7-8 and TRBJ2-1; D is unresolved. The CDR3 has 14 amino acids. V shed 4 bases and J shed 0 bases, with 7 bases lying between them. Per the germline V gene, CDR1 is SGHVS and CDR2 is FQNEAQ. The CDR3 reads CASSSPGSYNEQFF. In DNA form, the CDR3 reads TGTGCCAGCAGCTCCCCGGGCTCCTACAATGAGCAGTTCTTC.

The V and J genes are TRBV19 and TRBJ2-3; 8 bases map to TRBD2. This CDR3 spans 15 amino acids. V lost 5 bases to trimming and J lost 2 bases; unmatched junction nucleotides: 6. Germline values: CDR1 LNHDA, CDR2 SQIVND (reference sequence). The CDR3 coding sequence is TGTGCCAGTAGTCTGAATAGCGGGATCACAGATACGCAGTATTTT. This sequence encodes CASSLNSGITDTQYF.

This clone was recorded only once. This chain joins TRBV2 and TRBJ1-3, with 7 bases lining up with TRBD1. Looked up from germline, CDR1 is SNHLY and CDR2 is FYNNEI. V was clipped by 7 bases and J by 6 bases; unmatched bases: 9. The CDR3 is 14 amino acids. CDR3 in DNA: TGTGCCAGCACCCTGGGACAGCGTGTAAACACCATATATTTT. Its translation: CASTLGQRVNTIYF.

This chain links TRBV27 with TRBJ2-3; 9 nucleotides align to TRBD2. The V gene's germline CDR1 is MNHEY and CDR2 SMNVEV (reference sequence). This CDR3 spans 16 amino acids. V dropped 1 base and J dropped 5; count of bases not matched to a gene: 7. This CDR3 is CASSLYQRGALDTQYF. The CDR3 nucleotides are TGTGCCAGCAGTTTATATCAGCGGGGGGCCTTAGATACGCAGTATTTT.

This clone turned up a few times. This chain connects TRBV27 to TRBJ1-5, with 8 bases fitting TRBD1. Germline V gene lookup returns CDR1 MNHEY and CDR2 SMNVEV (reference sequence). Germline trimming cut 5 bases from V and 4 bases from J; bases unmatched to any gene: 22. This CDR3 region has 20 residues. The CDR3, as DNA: TGTGCCAGCAGTCCTCGGGACAGGCGGACGAGAGGGGGGAAAAATCAGCCCCAGCATTTT. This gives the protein CASSPRDRRTRGGKNQPQHF.

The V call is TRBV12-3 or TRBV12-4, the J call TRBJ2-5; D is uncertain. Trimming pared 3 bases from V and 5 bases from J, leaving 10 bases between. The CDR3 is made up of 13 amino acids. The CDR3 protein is CASSFIVKETQYF. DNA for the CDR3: TGTGCCAGCAGTTTTATAGTTAAGGAGACCCAGTACTTC.

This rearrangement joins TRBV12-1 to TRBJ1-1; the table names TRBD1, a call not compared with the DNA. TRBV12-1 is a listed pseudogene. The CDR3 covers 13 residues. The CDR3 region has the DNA TGTGCCAGCAGCTTTCAGTGGAACACTGAAGCTTTCTTT. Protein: CASSFQWNTEAFF.